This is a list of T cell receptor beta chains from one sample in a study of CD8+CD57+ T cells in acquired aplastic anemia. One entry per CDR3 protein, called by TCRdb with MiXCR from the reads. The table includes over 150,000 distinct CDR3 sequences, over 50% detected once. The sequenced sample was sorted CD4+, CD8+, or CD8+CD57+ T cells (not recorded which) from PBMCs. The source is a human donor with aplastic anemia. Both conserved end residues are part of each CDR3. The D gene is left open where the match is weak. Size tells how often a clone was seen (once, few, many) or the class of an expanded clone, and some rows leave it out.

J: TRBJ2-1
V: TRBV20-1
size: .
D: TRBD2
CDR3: CSAILAGGPTDEQFF
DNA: TGCAGTGCCATACTAGCGGGGGGGCCGACGGATGAGCAGTTCTTC

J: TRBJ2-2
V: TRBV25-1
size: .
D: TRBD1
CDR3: CASGGQAEAGELFF
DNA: TGTGCCAGCGGGGGACAGGCGGAGGCCGGGGAGCTGTTTTTT

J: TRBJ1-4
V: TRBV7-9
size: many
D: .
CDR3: CASSPRGRAEKLFF
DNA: TGTGCCAGCAGCCCCCGAGGACGAGCTGAAAAACTGTTTTTT

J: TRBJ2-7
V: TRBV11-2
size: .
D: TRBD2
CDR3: CASSLTRAGGSYEQYF
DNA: TGTGCCAGCAGCTTAACTCGGGCGGGAGGGTCCTACGAGCAGTACTTC

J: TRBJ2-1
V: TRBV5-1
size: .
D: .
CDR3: CASKTSGQSTSFSYDEQFF
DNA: TGCGCCAGCAAAACCTCGGGGCAGAGTACCTCTTTCTCCTACGATGAGCAGTTCTTC

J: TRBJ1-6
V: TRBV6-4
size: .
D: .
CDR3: CASSDGNRNSPLHF
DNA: TGTGCCAGCAGTGATGGGAACAGAAATTCACCCCTCCACTTT

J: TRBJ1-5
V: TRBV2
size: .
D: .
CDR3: CASRGEGGQPQHF
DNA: TGTGCCAGCAGGGGGGAAGGCGGTCAGCCCCAGCATTTT

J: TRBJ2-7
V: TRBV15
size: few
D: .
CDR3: CATSVTQGYEQYF
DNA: TGTGCCACCAGCGTAACACAGGGCTACGAGCAGTACTTC

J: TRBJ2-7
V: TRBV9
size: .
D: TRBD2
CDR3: CASSVGTSGYEQYF
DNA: TGTGCCAGCAGCGTCGGGACTAGCGGCTACGAGCAGTACTTC

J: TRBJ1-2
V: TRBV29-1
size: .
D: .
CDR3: CSVEVTGRVPYGYTF
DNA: TGCAGCGTTGAGGTGACCGGACGGGTTCCCTATGGCTACACCTTC

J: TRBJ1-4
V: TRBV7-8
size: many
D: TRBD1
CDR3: CASSLDRFNEKLFF
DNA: TGTGCCAGCAGCTTGGACAGGTTTAATGAAAAACTGTTTTTT

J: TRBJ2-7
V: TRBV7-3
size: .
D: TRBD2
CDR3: CASSLSGNYEQYF
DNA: TGCGCCAGCAGCTTAAGCGGGAACTACGAGCAGTACTTC

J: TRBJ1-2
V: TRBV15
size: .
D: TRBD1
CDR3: CATSRSRDRDYGYTF
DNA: TGTGCCACCAGCAGGTCCCGGGACAGGGACTATGGCTACACCTTC

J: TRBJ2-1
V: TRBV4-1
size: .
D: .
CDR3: CASSPHGSEQFF
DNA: TGTGCCAGCAGCCCCCATGGTAGTGAGCAGTTCTTC